The T cell receptor (beta chain) under discussion was sequenced for a study of OX40 agonist ivuxolimab in advanced cancers. Some background on the complete study: The costimulatory receptor OX40 (CD134) was targeted by ivuxolimab, a fully human IgG2 agonistic monoclonal antibody. Among the roughly 52 dose-escalation patients, approximately 20 had hepatocellular carcinoma, 15 or so melanoma, 9 renal cell carcinoma and 9 head and neck cancer. Partial responses occurred in three dose-escalation patients, of whom one had hepatocellular carcinoma and two had cutaneous melanoma. Intravenous ivuxolimab was administered to patients every 2 weeks at six dose levels: 0.01, 0.1, 0.3, 1.5, 3 and 10 mg/kg. The purpose of peripheral TCRbeta sequencing was to test whether ivuxolimab changed TCR sequence diversity and led to clonal T-cell expansion. Patients were allowed to have had prior anti-PD-1, anti-PD-L1 or anti-CTLA-4 therapy, and 40% of the dose-escalation patients had been treated with checkpoint inhibitors. The paper describes the monotherapy dose-escalation part (N of about 52 patients) of the phase I trial of ivuxolimab. In the dose-escalation cohort, nearly 85% of patients were male, and the mean age was roughly 60 years with a range of roughly 20 to 85.

The full study reports these points: Low levels of normalized T-cell clonal expansion were also seen in some patients who did not respond. Antigen specificity was not determined for the clonally expanded peripheral T cells. Clonal expansion of both CD4+ and CD8+ blood T cells was observed from baseline to week 6 at doses 0.1 to 3.0 mg/kg. After ivuxolimab, expanded clones were on average more numerous among CD8+ T cells than among CD4+ T cells. In the 0.1-3.0 mg/kg groups, partial responders were among the patients with the lowest normalized peripheral clonal expansion, particularly in CD8+ T cells.

The trial excluded patients who had a history of autoimmune disease or who were on systemic immunosuppression. In every dose cohort, peripheral blood was drawn for TCR sequencing at baseline, cycle 4 day 1, and cycle 7 day 1. Samples came from an open-label, multicenter, first-in-human phase I dose-escalation trial of ivuxolimab. Adults with locally advanced or metastatic head and neck squamous cell, hepatocellular, melanoma or renal cell carcinoma were enrolled in the trial. Before TCR sequencing, CD4+ T cells and CD8+ T cells were sorted from peripheral blood as separate populations. The CDR3 sequence holds 14 residues, the cysteine and phenylalanine included. The entry retains the CDR3 DNA only, 42 bases that are in frame from base 1. The germline V gene provides CDR1 SGDLS and CDR2 YYNGEE. The V end gives up 4 bases and the J end 4 bases, leaving 5 bases in the junction not matched to a gene.

As to this clone: The antigen it binds to is not known. Base qualities were left out, and no much larger clone turns up one base away.

To sequence the TCRbeta CDR3 region, genomic DNA was isolated from the sorted cells. TCRbeta CDR3 regions were sequenced using the immunoSEQ Assay. TCRdb's version of the immuneACCESS table is confined to in-frame rearrangements and falls short of the full clone set. An unresolved V gene accounts for under half of the shortfall where checked; the remainder is of unknown origin. For this sample the table gives about 47,000 clones, of which 84% were detected only once. The ten largest make up approximately 22% of the sample. The sequence derives from an adult with an advanced solid tumor such as melanoma, head and neck, liver or kidney cancer. This material consisted of CD4+ or CD8+ T cells sorted from blood, taken in a trial of the OX40 agonist ivuxolimab. The rearranged segments are TRBV9 and TRBJ2-3; 8 of the junction bases match TRBD1. The CDR3 is CASSTRGHADTQYF. Here is the DNA: TGTGCCAGCAGCACCAGGGGGCACGCAGATACGCAGTATTTT.